The 25 T cell receptor beta chains presented below share a single source sample, sequenced in a study of T cell repertoires in cytomegalovirus infection. Antigens of these TCRs are unknown. TCRdb processed the reads anew with MiXCR; each CDR3 protein has one entry. The sample yields tens of thousands of distinct CDR3 sequences, roughly 28% seen once. This material consisted of CD8+ T cells from cultured PBMCs, taken from culture after CMV antigen stimulation. The receptor set was obtained from a human donor in good health (CMV status not recorded). Some clones in this sample may be carry-over from other donors' samples.

This clonotype was detected a few times. This sequence joins TRBV27 and TRBJ1-5; D remains unclear. Germline V gives CDR1 MNHEY, CDR2 SMNVEV (reference sequence). Trimming cost V 4 bases and J 4 bases, with 8 bases left between them. The CDR3 runs to 13 residues. This CDR3 reads CASSSTPNQPQHF. The CDR3 DNA follows: TGTGCCAGCAGTTCCACTCCAAATCAGCCCCAGCATTTT.

This clonotype was recorded a few times. The chain links TRBV7-9 to TRBJ2-2; no firm D call. Trimming shortened V by 5 bases and J by 5 bases, and 9 bases separated the two germline ends. The CDR3 has 13 residues. Germline CDR1 reads SEHNR; CDR2 reads FQNEAQ (reference sequence). The CDR3 protein is CASSLIGTGELFF. The CDR3 DNA sequence: TGTGCCAGCAGCCTTATTGGGACCGGGGAGCTGTTTTTT.

This sequence joins TRBV19 and TRBJ2-4; tentative D call: TRBD2 (5 bases). CDR3 length: 15 amino acids. CDR1 is LNHDA, CDR2 SQIVND, per germline (reference sequence). Trimming took off 6 bases at V and 6 bases at J, with 18 bases between the two ends. CDR3 nucleotide sequence: TGTGCCAGTAGGGATTCAGGCCTCGAGGGAAACATTCAGTACTTC. It specifies CASRDSGLEGNIQYF.

This clonotype was seen a few times. The chain joins TRBV5-1 to TRBJ2-7; 10 bases align to TRBD1. Germline V CDR1 and CDR2: SGHRS, YFSETQ. V lost 4 bases to trimming and J lost 2 bases; unmatched junction nucleotides: 3. The CDR3 runs 14 residues. CDR3 protein: CASSRDRGPYEQYF. The CDR3, as DNA: TGCGCCAGCAGCCGGGACAGGGGCCCCTACGAGCAGTACTTC.

J is TRBJ2-3 and V is TRBV7-8; 9 bases agree with TRBD2. Germline CDR1 reads SGHVS; CDR2 reads FQNEAQ. The J segment lost 2 bases and the V segment lost 4 bases, leaving 7 bases of the junction unmatched. This CDR3 comprises 16 residues. The CDR3 coding sequence is TGTGCCAGCAGCTCAAGGACTAGCGACTACACAGATACGCAGTATTTT. Translating gives CASSSRTSDYTDTQYF.

V is TRBV19 and J is TRBJ2-1; D might be TRBD1 or TRBD2, each matching 5 bases. The ends were cut back, 8 bases at V and 7 bases at J, with 15 bases in the middle. Germline lookup yields CDR1 LNHDA and CDR2 SQIVND (reference sequence). This CDR3 has 13 residues. The CDR3 loop is CASFSDWGNEQFF. The CDR3, as DNA: TGTGCCAGTTTTAGCGACTGGGGGAATGAGCAGTTCTTC.

This clonotype has at least ten counts. The V call is TRBV4-3, the J call TRBJ2-5; 9 bases map to TRBD1. The CDR3 has 15 amino acids. Trimming cost V 4 bases and J 5 bases; bases outside gene matches: 8. CDR1 LGHNA and CDR2 YSLEER come from the germline V gene. The CDR3: CASSPSGTGWETQYF. CDR3 nucleotides: TGCGCCAGCAGCCCATCCGGGACAGGGTGGGAGACCCAGTACTTC.

This clonotype was recorded a few times. The chain uses TRBV10-2 and TRBJ1-2, with D uncertain. Per the germline V gene, CDR1 is WSHSY and CDR2 is SAAADI. V was trimmed by 2 bases and J by 13 bases, leaving 11 bases between them. This CDR3 has 11 residues. The CDR3: CASSEDETPTF. Here the CDR3 DNA reads TGCGCCAGCAGTGAGGACGAGACACCCACCTTC.

This rearrangement joins TRBV10-3 to TRBJ1-1; D uncertain. The CDR3 extends over 15 amino acids. The germline V gene has CDR1 ENHRY and CDR2 SYGVKD. V lost 1 base and J 6 bases, leaving 15 bases between the germline ends. CDR3 protein: CAISELRVVTSEAFF. The DNA of the CDR3 is TGTGCCATCAGTGAGTTGAGGGTTGTGACTTCTGAAGCTTTCTTT.

This clonotype has a handful of counts. In DNA form, the CDR3 reads TGTGCCACCAGCGCCACCGGGACAGCGCTCTCTGGGGCCAACGTCCTGACTTTC. This gives the protein CATSATGTALSGANVLTF. The chain has TRBV15 and TRBJ2-6; 7 bases are a match to TRBD1. This CDR3 is built from 18 residues. The germline V gene encodes CDR1 LNHNV and CDR2 YYDKDF (reference sequence). Trimming removed 5 bases from V and 0 bases from J; junction bases left unmatched: 10.

This clonotype was seen at least ten times. V and J are TRBV7-6 and TRBJ2-1, with D unclear. The V end lost 1 base, the J end lost 8 bases, and 12 bases lay between the germline ends. The CDR3 has 14 amino acids. Germline V lookup: CDR1 SGHVS, CDR2 FNYEAQ. The DNA of the CDR3 is TGTGCCAGCAGCTTAGACTATAACATTGATGAGCAGTTCTTC. This gives the protein CASSLDYNIDEQFF.

There are a few counts of this clonotype. This rearrangement joins TRBV2 to TRBJ2-1; D remains ambiguous. V was trimmed by 2 bases and J by 3 bases, leaving 11 bases between them. CDR3 length: 15 residues. Germline V CDR1 and CDR2: SNHLY, FYNNEI. The CDR3 reads CASSELKRNYNEQFF. The CDR3 DNA follows: TGTGCCAGCAGTGAACTCAAAAGGAACTACAATGAGCAGTTCTTC.

The rearrangement uses TRBV28 and TRBJ2-5; tentatively, D is TRBD1 (6 bases). This CDR3 contains 14 residues. Germline-derived CDR1 and CDR2 are MDHEN and SYDVKM. V lost 5 bases, J lost 5 bases, and 15 bases lay in between. The CDR3 bases are TGTGCCAGCAGTCCCCTTGGGGGCGAGGAGACCCAGTACTTC. Amino acids: CASSPLGGEETQYF.

The chain has TRBV7-9 and TRBJ2-1, with D possibly being TRBD2 (5 bases). V was shortened by 2 bases and J by 6 bases, with 11 bases between the two germline ends. This CDR3 region has 14 residues. Germline CDR1 is SEHNR and CDR2 is FQNEAQ (reference sequence). The CDR3 sequence: CASSLIVGINEQFF. CDR3 sequence (DNA): TGTGCCAGCAGCTTAATCGTCGGGATCAATGAGCAGTTCTTC.

The CDR3 loop is CSVEKVLSTDTQYF. CDR3 in DNA: TGCAGCGTTGAAAAGGTCCTTAGCACAGATACGCAGTATTTT. The J gene is TRBJ2-3, the V gene TRBV29-1; D is ambiguous. V lost 2 bases and J lost 0, with 9 bases in between. The CDR3 is made up of 14 amino acids. CDR1 is SQVTM and CDR2 is ANQGSEA in the germline V gene.

This clonotype was observed at least ten times. V gene TRBV7-9 combines with J gene TRBJ1-1; 9 nucleotides agree with TRBD1. In germline, CDR1 is SEHNR, CDR2 FQNEAQ (reference sequence). The CDR3 totals 17 residues. Unmatched junction bases numbered 9, after V lost 3 bases and J lost 1 base. The CDR3 is CASSFTGGGRTNTEAFF. CDR3 nucleotide sequence: TGTGCCAGCAGCTTCACAGGGGGCGGAAGGACGAACACTGAAGCTTTCTTT.

The gene calls are TRBV5-1 and TRBJ2-4; 8 bases are shared with TRBD1. This CDR3 comprises 14 residues. Unmatched junction bases numbered 2, after V lost 0 bases and J lost 6 bases. Germline V gives CDR1 SGHRS, CDR2 YFSETQ. For the CDR3, the DNA is TGCGCCAGCAGCTTGGCCGGACAGGGAAACATTCAGTACTTC. It encodes CASSLAGQGNIQYF.

This clonotype was picked up many times. This chain links TRBV13 with TRBJ2-5, with no clear D. Germline assignment: CDR1 PRHDT and CDR2 FYEKMQ (reference sequence). There are 13 residues in the CDR3. V lost 6 bases to trimming and J lost 5 bases, with 13 bases between them. The CDR3, as DNA: TGTGCCAGCAGTTCCGGCTCCCGTGAGACCCAGTACTTC. Residues: CASSSGSRETQYF.

The gene calls are TRBV12-3 or TRBV12-4 and TRBJ2-7; 9 bases line up with TRBD2. The trim removed 6 bases at V and 3 bases at J, leaving 3 bases unmatched. The CDR3 contains 13 residues. The CDR3 DNA reads TGTGCCAGCAGCCTAGCGGGACACTACGAGCAGTACTTC. Its protein product is CASSLAGHYEQYF.

The table lists this clonotype with a few counts. The V call is TRBV19, the J call TRBJ1-6, with D possibly matching TRBD1 (5 bases). CDR3 length equals 16 residues. The germline V gene has CDR1 LNHDA and CDR2 SQIVND (reference sequence). With 6 bases removed from V and 0 bases from J, the gap between germline ends came to 12 bases. The CDR3 region is CASSDSTSSYNSPLHF. The CDR3 DNA is TGTGCCAGTAGCGACAGTACGAGCTCCTATAATTCACCCCTCCACTTT.

Many counts were recorded for this clonotype. The rearrangement joins TRBV6-6 to TRBJ1-1; D is uncertain. The V and J ends lost 1 base and 2 bases respectively, with 8 bases between them. The CDR3 extends over 14 amino acids. Germline V CDR1 and CDR2: MNHNY, SVGAGI (reference sequence). The CDR3 coding sequence is TGTGCCAGCAGTTACTACACGGCCAACACTGAAGCTTTCTTT. Its protein product is CASSYYTANTEAFF.

The chain has TRBV12-3 or TRBV12-4 and TRBJ1-3, with a possible D match to TRBD1 (5 bases). The CDR3 extends over 14 amino acids. V lost 3 bases and J 2 bases, leaving 8 bases between the germline ends. Here the CDR3 reads CASSFGRAGNTIYF. DNA for the CDR3: TGTGCCAGCAGTTTCGGCAGGGCTGGAAACACCATATATTTT.

The chain's CDR3 is CASSFSDGNSPLHF. CDR3 nucleotides: TGTGCCAGCAGTTTTTCCGATGGGAATTCACCCCTCCACTTT. The rearrangement links TRBV28 to TRBJ1-6; D call uncertain. Trimming took off 3 bases at V and 7 bases at J, with 10 bases between the two ends. CDR3 length equals 14 residues. Germline loops: CDR1 MDHEN, CDR2 SYDVKM.

This chain joins TRBV19 and TRBJ1-6, with D unclear. V lost 4 bases and J 6 bases, leaving 4 bases between the germline ends. Germline V lookup: CDR1 LNHDA, CDR2 SQIVND (reference sequence). This CDR3 has 12 residues. Here the CDR3 DNA reads TGTGCCAGTAGTACGGGTAATTCACCCCTCCACTTT. It yields the protein CASSTGNSPLHF.

The rearrangement links TRBV6-5 to TRBJ2-7; 12 bases agree with TRBD1. The germline V gene has CDR1 MNHEY and CDR2 SVGAGI. The CDR3 sequence is 17 residues long. The V gene end was trimmed by 8 bases and the J gene end by 4 bases; junction bases not matched to a gene: 15. The chain's CDR3 is CASSTLRDRGRGYEQYF. The CDR3, as DNA: TGTGCCAGCTCCACACTCCGGGACAGGGGGCGAGGGTACGAGCAGTACTTC.